The sequence of this T cell receptor beta chain was determined in a study of CD8 T cells in ankylosing spondylitis. Study-wide results and caveats: Disease-linked clones were reportedly significantly enriched in matched ankylosing spondylitis synovial fluid. Prior work had noted some motif variants in reactive arthritis blood and synovial fluid.

This clonotype has a count of ten or more. Its specificity is not known. Germline V gene sequence: CDR1 SGDLS, CDR2 YYNGEE. V lost 1 base to trimming and J lost 0 bases, with 8 bases between them. This CDR3 spans 14 amino acids. 5'-RACE, quantitative and with molecular barcodes, yielded the TCR beta libraries. TCRdb independently ran MiXCR on the 5' RACE reads; one entry per CDR3 protein. Of 150,000 to 200,000 distinct CDR3 sequences listed, around a tenth are singletons. Source material: blood, either unsorted or a sorted T cell fraction (not recorded which). This TCR came from a male donor with ankylosing spondylitis or in good health (not recorded which). The chain employs TRBV9 and TRBJ2-7; no clear D gene. In DNA form, the CDR3 reads TGTGCCAGCAGCGTAAGGCCCAGCTCCTACGAGCAGTACTTC. Protein: CASSVRPSSYEQYF.